These 27 T cell receptor beta chains were all obtained from the same sample, sequenced in a study of blood T cell repertoires in COVID-19. Assay: immunoSEQ multiplex PCR; the TCRdb copy retains only in-frame clones and omits some. The repertoire holds roughly 290,000 clones, with 80% to 90% as singletons. Sequencing used PBMCs or T cells enriched from blood (not recorded which). These receptor sequences come from a man younger than 40 who had recovered from COVID-19.

This clone has more than one count but fewer than ten. The chain joins TRBV2 to TRBJ1-2; D is undetermined. V gave up 1 base and J gave up 1 base, with 13 bases separating them. The CDR3 is 16 amino acids. Germline lookup yields CDR1 SNHLY and CDR2 FYNNEI. CDR3 in amino acids: CASSEGVRQNNYGYTF. The CDR3 DNA is TGTGCCAGCAGTGAAGGAGTGAGGCAGAATAACTATGGCTACACCTTC.

The chain employs TRBV4-3 and TRBJ2-1, with D possibly TRBD2 on 6 matching bases. CDR3 length: 15 amino acids. Germline-derived CDR1 and CDR2 are LGHNA and YSLEER. V shed 0 bases and J shed 5 bases, with 11 bases lying between them. This CDR3 is CASSQDPTSNNEQFF. The CDR3 DNA reads as TGCGCCAGCAGCCAAGATCCAACTAGCAACAATGAGCAGTTCTTC.

The chain links TRBV18 to TRBJ1-6; D is unresolved. Between the trimmed V and J ends, which lost 5 bases and 7 bases, there was a span of 12 bases. This CDR3 comprises 14 residues. Germline V CDR1 and CDR2: KGHSH, LQKENI. The CDR3 DNA is TGTGCCAGCTCATCGCAGGATTCAAATTCACCCCTCCACTTT. Protein: CASSSQDSNSPLHF.

This rearrangement joins TRBV7-9 to TRBJ2-5; D remains ambiguous. Germline lookup yields CDR1 SEHNR and CDR2 FQNEAQ (reference sequence). CDR3 length equals 13 residues. V was shortened by 2 bases and J by 3 bases, with 7 bases between the two germline ends. The CDR3 nucleotides read TGTGCCAGCAGCTTAAACGAGAAAGAGACCCAGTACTTC. Protein sequence: CASSLNEKETQYF. Based on the CDR3 plus reference TRBV7-9 and TRBJ2-5, the full variable domain is DTGVSQNPRHKITKRGQNVTFRCDPISEHNRLYWYRQTLGQGPEFLTYFQNEAQLEKSRLLSDRFSAERPKGSFSTLEIQRTEQGDSAMYLCASSLNEKETQYFGPGTRLLVL.

The chain recombines TRBV30 with TRBJ2-4; tentatively, D is TRBD1 (5 bases). Germline CDR1 GTSNPN, CDR2 SVGIG (reference sequence). Trimming shortened V by 4 bases and J by 10 bases, and 14 bases separated the two germline ends. This CDR3 comprises 12 residues. The DNA of the CDR3 is TGTGCCTGGATGCGCGCAGGGTCAATTCAGTACTTC. Translated: CAWMRAGSIQYF.

This clone was seen just once. This chain links TRBV10-3 with TRBJ2-5, with TRBD1 identical over 9 bases. CDR1 and CDR2 (germline): ENHRY, SYGVKD. J lost 4 bases, V lost 4 bases, and 7 bases had no gene match. This CDR3 has 15 amino acids. The CDR3 is CAISVTGGEGETQYF. The CDR3 DNA follows: TGTGCCATCAGTGTGACAGGGGGTGAGGGAGAGACCCAGTACTTC.

This clone was counted ten times or more. The CDR3 loop reads CASSLTGYWGYTF. As DNA, the CDR3 is TGTGCCAGCAGCTTGACAGGGTATTGGGGCTACACCTTC. This chain uses TRBV7-9 with TRBJ1-2; 7 bases map to TRBD1. There are 13 residues in the CDR3. V lost 3 bases to trimming and J lost 8 bases; unmatched junction nucleotides: 6. The germline V gene encodes CDR1 SEHNR and CDR2 FQNEAQ (reference sequence).

The chain links TRBV19 to TRBJ1-5, with TRBD1 as a possible D gene (6 bases). The ends were cut back, 5 bases at V and 1 base at J, with 12 bases in the middle. Germline values: CDR1 LNHDA, CDR2 SQIVND (reference sequence). This CDR3 is 15 amino acids long. The CDR3 reads CASSAHRESNQPQHF. CDR3 in DNA: TGTGCCAGTAGTGCCCACAGGGAAAGCAATCAGCCCCAGCATTTT.

The chain has TRBV28 and TRBJ2-5, with 11 bases matching TRBD1. This CDR3 has 15 amino acids. V lost 5 bases to trimming and J lost 5 bases; unmatched junction nucleotides: 7. Germline CDR1 and CDR2: MDHEN and SYDVKM. In DNA form, the CDR3 reads TGTGCCAGCAGTCTGGACAGGGGGCCTTTTGAGACCCAGTACTTC. The encoded protein is CASSLDRGPFETQYF.

This clone has just one count. This chain joins TRBV6-5 and TRBJ1-6; D is possibly TRBD1 (6 bases). Germline assignment: CDR1 MNHEY and CDR2 SVGAGI. Trimming removed 5 bases from V and 9 bases from J, with 14 bases in between. This CDR3 has 14 residues. The chain's CDR3 is CASSKPQGPSPLHF. The CDR3 DNA sequence: TGTGCCAGCAGTAAACCACAGGGACCTTCACCCCTCCACTTT.

The chain recombines TRBV5-6 with TRBJ2-7, with a possible D match to TRBD1 (6 bases). CDR1 and CDR2 from the germline V gene are SGHDT and YYEEEE. V lost 0 bases and J lost 6, with 7 bases in between. CDR3 length: 12 amino acids. The CDR3 region has the DNA TGTGCCAGCAGCTTGGTAGGGGGCGAGCAGTACTTC. Encoded protein: CASSLVGGEQYF. The full variable domain, completed using reference TRBV5-6 and TRBJ2-7, is DAGVTQSPTHLIKTRGQQVTLRCSPKSGHDTVSWYQQALGQGPQFIFQYYEEEERQRGNFPDRFSGHQFPNYSSELNVNALLLGDSALYLCASSLVGGEQYFGPGTRLTVT.

This clone was detected a few times. The chain uses TRBV2 and TRBJ1-2, with a possible D match to TRBD1 (5 bases). Germline V gives CDR1 SNHLY, CDR2 FYNNEI. The CDR3 loop spans 12 amino acids. V lost 6 bases to trimming and J lost 5 bases, with 10 bases between them. CDR3 bases: TGTGCCAGCAGGCAGGGACTTTATGGCTACACCTTC. Translating gives CASRQGLYGYTF.

V is TRBV5-1 and J is TRBJ1-2, with 7 nucleotides matching TRBD1. The CDR3 is 13 residues long. V was pared by 4 bases and J by 8 bases, with 8 bases of the junction left unmatched. Germline lookup yields CDR1 SGHRS and CDR2 YFSETQ. The CDR3 coding sequence is TGCGCCAGCAGCCCCGGACAGGTGGGAGGCTACACCTTC. It yields the protein CASSPGQVGGYTF.

This rearrangement joins TRBV3-1 (or the pseudogene TRBV3-2) to TRBJ2-1; 9 bases match TRBD2. CDR1 is LGHDT and CDR2 is YNNKEL in the germline V gene (reference sequence). The CDR3 contains 15 residues. J lost 4 bases, V lost 3 bases, and 4 bases had no gene match. This CDR3 reads CASSHGGGAYNEQFF. Here the CDR3 DNA reads TGTGCCAGCAGCCACGGCGGGGGGGCTTACAATGAGCAGTTCTTC.

This sequence joins TRBV7-9 and TRBJ2-7, with D possibly being TRBD2 (6 bases). The V and J ends lost 2 bases and 6 bases respectively, with 8 bases between them. The CDR3 consists of 12 residues. Germline values: CDR1 SEHNR, CDR2 FQNEAQ (reference sequence). The CDR3 spells CASSLSLAEQYF. In nucleotides, the CDR3 is TGTGCCAGCAGCTTATCACTAGCCGAGCAGTACTTC.

The CDR3 DNA follows: TGTGCCAGCAGCTTCAAGGGGAGGGGGTATGGCTACACCTTC. This codes for CASSFKGRGYGYTF. The rearrangement uses TRBV5-6 and TRBJ1-2; tentative D call: TRBD1 (6 bases). Germline CDR1 and CDR2: SGHDT and YYEEEE. Trimming stripped 2 bases from V and 5 bases from J, with 13 bases between. The CDR3 runs 14 residues.

The chain carries TRBV4-2 and TRBJ1-4; possible D gene TRBD1, 5 bases. The CDR3 contains 13 residues. V gave up 3 bases and J gave up 10 bases, with 12 bases separating them. CDR1 and CDR2 (germline): LGHNA, YNFKEQ. DNA of the CDR3: TGTGCCAGCAGCCAGGGGGGGAGGGGAAAACTGTTTTTT. Translation gives CASSQGGRGKLFF.

The gene calls are TRBV7-2 and TRBJ2-1, with D tentatively TRBD2 (7 bases). Per germline, CDR1 SGHTA and CDR2 FQGNSA. V gave up 1 base and J gave up 9 bases, with 19 bases separating them. CDR3 length equals 16 residues. CDR3 loop: CASSLVSGGGNGEQFF. In DNA, the CDR3 is TGTGCCAGCAGCTTAGTCTCGGGCGGGGGCAACGGTGAGCAGTTCTTC. Full variable domain (remainder filled in from reference TRBV7-2 and TRBJ2-1): GAGVSQSPSNKVTEKGKDVELRCDPISGHTALYWYRQSLGQGLEFLIYFQGNSAPDKSGLPSDRFSAERTGGSVSTLTIQRTQQEDSAVYLCASSLVSGGGNGEQFFGPGTRLTVL.

This clone has a handful of counts. The J gene is TRBJ2-3, the V gene TRBV9; tentatively, D is TRBD2 (6 bases). V was cut by 3 bases and J by 2 bases, with 13 bases left in between. Looked up from germline, CDR1 is SGDLS and CDR2 is YYNGEE. The CDR3 is 15 residues long. CDR3 residues: CASSAAGGITDTQYF. The CDR3 region has the DNA TGTGCCAGCAGCGCGGCTGGGGGGATCACAGATACGCAGTATTTT.

V is TRBV9 and J is TRBJ2-3; 7 bases map to TRBD2. Looked up from germline, CDR1 is SGDLS and CDR2 is YYNGEE. The CDR3 runs 14 residues. V lost 1 base to trimming and J lost 4 bases; unmatched junction nucleotides: 3. The CDR3 spells CASSVRGRADTQYF. CDR3 nucleotide sequence: TGTGCCAGCAGCGTACGAGGGAGGGCAGATACGCAGTATTTT.

Written as DNA, the CDR3 is TGTGCCAGCAGCTTAACAGCGGGGGGCAGCGATGAGCAGTTCTTC. Translated: CASSLTAGGSDEQFF. The chain recombines TRBV11-2 with TRBJ2-1; TRBD2 aligns across 9 bases. Germline V CDR1 and CDR2: SGHAT, FQNNGV. With 2 bases clipped from V and 8 bases from J, the junction kept 7 bases outside the gene matches. There are 15 residues in the CDR3.

The chain couples TRBV5-1 to TRBJ2-2, with a weak D call TRBD1 (6 bases). Germline values: CDR1 SGHRS, CDR2 YFSETQ. Trimming left V 2 bases short and J 0 bases short, with 11 bases between. This CDR3 contains 16 residues. The CDR3 DNA sequence: TGCGCCAGCAGCTTCGTCAGGGGCGCGAACACCGGGGAGCTGTTTTTT. This sequence encodes CASSFVRGANTGELFF. The variable domain in full, completed from reference TRBV5-1 and TRBJ2-2, reads KAGVTQTPRYLIKTRGQQVTLSCSPISGHRSVSWYQQTPGQGLQFLFEYFSETQRNKGNFPGRFSGRQFSNSRSEMNVSTLELGDSALYLCASSFVRGANTGELFFGEGSRLTVL.

The genes are TRBV7-9 and TRBJ2-5; D is possibly TRBD2 (5 bases). Germline assignment: CDR1 SEHNR and CDR2 FQNEAQ (reference sequence). Trimming cost V 3 bases and J 0 bases, with 8 bases left between them. The CDR3 totals 14 residues. The CDR3 here is CASSFRTDQETQYF. CDR3 coding DNA: TGTGCCAGCAGCTTTCGGACTGACCAAGAGACCCAGTACTTC.

J is TRBJ1-5 and V is TRBV29-1; perhaps TRBD1 as D (6 bases). Trimming pared 7 bases from V and 7 bases from J, leaving 17 bases between. Germline CDR1 and CDR2: SQVTM and ANQGSEA. CDR3 length: 13 amino acids. The CDR3 DNA sequence: TGCAGCGCCGTGTGGGGGCCGAACCAGCCCCAGCATTTT. Translating it yields CSAVWGPNQPQHF.

The chain links TRBV10-3 to TRBJ2-1; weak D call: TRBD1 (5 bases). With 0 bases removed from V and 4 bases from J, the gap between germline ends came to 7 bases. This CDR3 is 14 amino acids long. Germline V gives CDR1 ENHRY, CDR2 SYGVKD. CDR3 bases: TGTGCCATCAGTGAGTCTGACAGATACAATGAGCAGTTCTTC. Its protein product is CAISESDRYNEQFF.

This chain connects TRBV6-5 to TRBJ1-5; no firm D call. The CDR3 extends over 12 amino acids. Looked up from germline, CDR1 is MNHEY and CDR2 is SVGAGI. Trimming left V 0 bases short and J 9 bases short, with 6 bases between. CDR3: CASSYSRGPQHF. Written as DNA, the CDR3 is TGTGCCAGCAGTTACTCGCGCGGGCCCCAGCATTTT.

This chain joins TRBV10-1 and TRBJ2-1; D may be TRBD2 (5 bases). Trimming removed 6 bases from V and 4 bases from J, with 13 bases in between. The CDR3 has 14 amino acids. Germline CDR1 and CDR2: WNHNN and SYGVQD (reference sequence). The CDR3: CASRRDEDYNEQFF. CDR3 sequence (DNA): TGCGCCAGCAGGAGGGATGAGGATTACAATGAGCAGTTCTTC.